This TCR beta chain appears in the sequencing data of a study of CD8+ T cells in alopecia areata. Study summary: Tofacitinib exposure lasted 6 to 18 months, followed by 6 months off drug. Notes on the study in general: Scalp samples also yield sequences from resident alphabeta T cells of normal skin. Affected scalp, especially in alopecia totalis/universalis, had a higher clonality than normal scalp did.

Alopecia areata patients provided lesional scalp punch biopsies and peripheral blood. Extracted RNA was reverse transcribed into cDNA, the sequencing template. TCRdb's copy holds only in-frame clones and misses some; the assay was immunoSEQ multiplex PCR. The sample has more than 95,000 clones, roughly two fifths seen once; the top ten hold 1% to 1.5%. Germline trimming cut 1 base from V and 0 bases from J; bases unmatched to any gene: 1. Germline V gene data show CDR1 as LGHNA and CDR2 as YNFKEQ. This CDR3 is built from 15 residues. In regard to this clone: What it binds is not known.

The sequenced material came from CD4+ T cells sorted from blood. V is TRBV4-2 and J is TRBJ2-3, with 7 bases identical to TRBD2. This receptor was identified in a human donor with alopecia areata. The CDR3 nucleotides are TGTGCCAGCAGCCAAGCCGGGGGGAGCACAGATACGCAGTATTTT. Amino acid sequence: CASSQAGGSTDTQYF.